The 9 T cell receptor beta chains reported below all come from one sample, sequenced in a study of blood T cells in healthy people across ages. The authors ran a second PCR of about 7 to 12 cycles using a sample-barcoded 5' primer and a J-beta primer mix. TCRdb re-derived calls from the 5' RACE reads in MiXCR, one entry per CDR3 protein. The data contain about 1.1 million distinct CDR3 sequences, roughly two fifths of them singletons. The sample consisted of blood. These receptors all stem from a man aged 18 to 30 in good health.

V usage is TRBV14 and J usage is TRBJ1-1, with a possible D match to TRBD1 (6 bases). V was trimmed by 3 bases and J by 0 bases, leaving 14 bases between them. The CDR3 runs 16 residues. CDR1 is SGHDN, CDR2 FVKESK, per germline. CDR3 sequence: CASSHFRGEMNTEAFF. The CDR3 coding sequence is TGTGCCAGCAGCCACTTTAGGGGGGAAATGAACACTGAAGCTTTCTTT. Full variable domain (missing parts from reference TRBV14 and TRBJ1-1): EAGVTQFPSHSVIEKGQTVTLRCDPISGHDNLYWYRRVMGKEIKFLLHFVKESKQDESGMPNNRFLAERTGGTYSTLKVQPAELEDSGVYFCASSHFRGEMNTEAFFGQGTRLTVV.

This clonotype occurred a few times. The chain uses TRBV4-3 and TRBJ2-3; D possibly corresponds to TRBD2 (6 bases). Germline CDR1 and CDR2: LGHNA and YSLEER. This CDR3 is 14 amino acids long. Trimming removed 4 bases from V and 6 bases from J, with 14 bases in between. The DNA for the CDR3 is TGCGCCAGCAGCCCCGGGACTGCCTCGGATACGCAGTATTTT. Its protein product is CASSPGTASDTQYF.

This clonotype was picked up a small number of times. V gene TRBV20-1 combines with J gene TRBJ2-3; D gene uncertain. Trimming stripped 6 bases from V and 6 bases from J, with 19 bases between. CDR3 length: 14 amino acids. Per the germline V gene, CDR1 is DFQATT and CDR2 is SNEGSKA (reference sequence). CDR3 loop: CSARRAIGMDTQYF. The CDR3 DNA reads TGCAGTGCAAGACGGGCGATTGGGATGGATACGCAGTATTTT.

The chain links TRBV9 to TRBJ2-1; D may be TRBD1 (6 bases). Trimming left V 0 bases short and J 0 bases short, with 10 bases between. Germline CDR1 reads SGDLS; CDR2 reads YYNGEE. The CDR3 length is 16 residues. CDR3 nucleotides: TGTGCCAGCAGCGTAGCGGCAGGGGTCTCCTACAATGAGCAGTTCTTC. Its protein is CASSVAAGVSYNEQFF.

The table lists this clonotype with a count of one. The CDR3 loop reads CASSFRQGVPEAFF. The CDR3 DNA is TGTGCCAGCAGCTTTCGGCAGGGTGTCCCTGAAGCTTTCTTT. This sequence joins TRBV13 and TRBJ1-1, with a possible D match to TRBD1 (5 bases). CDR1 is PRHDT and CDR2 is FYEKMQ in the germline V gene (reference sequence). This CDR3 has 14 residues. V was trimmed by 3 bases and J by 6 bases, leaving 14 bases between them. The full variable domain, completed using reference TRBV13 and TRBJ1-1, is AAGVIQSPRHLIKEKRETATLKCYPIPRHDTVYWYQQGPGQDPQFLISFYEKMQSDKGSIPDRFSAQQFSDYHSELNMSSLELGDSALYFCASSFRQGVPEAFFGQGTRLTVV.

V gene TRBV29-1 combines with J gene TRBJ1-2; no firm D call. There are 15 residues in the CDR3. Trimming shortened V by 0 bases and J by 8 bases, and 19 bases separated the two germline ends. The germline gives CDR1 SQVTM, CDR2 ANQGSEA. CDR3 nucleotides: TGCAGCGTTGAAGATCTTGGTGTTGGACCAAAAGGCTACACCTTC. Encoded protein: CSVEDLGVGPKGYTF.

The chain employs TRBV28 and TRBJ1-1; D ambiguous. V lost 2 bases and J lost 5, with 12 bases in between. CDR3 length: 14 residues. Germline V gives CDR1 MDHEN, CDR2 SYDVKM. The CDR3 DNA is TGTGCCAGCAGTTTACCGCAAACGAGGACTGAAGCTTTCTTT. It encodes CASSLPQTRTEAFF. Combining the CDR3 with reference TRBV28 and TRBJ1-1 gives the whole variable domain DVKVTQSSRYLVKRTGEKVFLECVQDMDHENMFWYRQDPGLGLRLIYFSYDVKMKEKGDIPEGYSVSREKKERFSLILESASTNQTSMYLCASSLPQTRTEAFFGQGTRLTVV.

Of note for this clonotype: At one of its ends the junction is not consistent with the germline gene, which may arise from a read error. The rearrangement joins TRBV7-9 to TRBJ2-1, with TRBD1 matching 9 bases. CDR1 is SEHNR, CDR2 FQNEAQ, per germline (reference sequence). The CDR3 has 16 amino acids. The CDR3 reads CASSFPGTGIPNGQFF. Here the CDR3 DNA reads TGTGCCAGCAGCTTTCCCGGGACAGGGATCCCCAATGGGCAGTTCTTC.

The V and J genes are TRBV7-2 and TRBJ1-5; TRBD1 is a possible D gene (5 bases). Germline V CDR1 and CDR2: SGHTA, FQGNSA. Trimming left V 4 bases short and J 3 bases short, with 13 bases between. CDR3 size: 15 residues. The CDR3 sequence is CASSSYGGFNQPQHF. CDR3 DNA: TGTGCCAGCAGCTCCTATGGGGGATTCAATCAGCCCCAGCATTTT.